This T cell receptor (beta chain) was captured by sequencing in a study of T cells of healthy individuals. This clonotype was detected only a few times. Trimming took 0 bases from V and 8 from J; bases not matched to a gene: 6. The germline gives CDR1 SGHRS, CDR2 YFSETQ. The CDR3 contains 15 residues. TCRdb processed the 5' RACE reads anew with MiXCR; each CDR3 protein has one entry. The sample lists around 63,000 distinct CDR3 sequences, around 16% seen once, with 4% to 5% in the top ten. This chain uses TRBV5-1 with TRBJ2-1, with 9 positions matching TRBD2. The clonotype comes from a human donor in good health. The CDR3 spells CASSLGLAGVYEQFF. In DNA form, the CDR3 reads TGCGCCAGCAGCTTGGGGTTAGCGGGAGTGTATGAGCAGTTCTTC.